These T cell receptor beta chains were read from a single sample in a study of post-analysis software for immune sequencing data. In TCRdb, the PCR reads were re-called with MiXCR into one record per CDR3 protein. Seen here are 750,000 to 950,000 distinct CDR3 sequences, 35% to 55% observed once, and the top ten hold around 4.7%. The source material was blood. Source of these receptors: a girl between 5 and 17 years old with multiple sclerosis. Each CDR3 is given with its conserved first and last residue. The order of the fields is J gene, D gene, clone size, V gene, CDR3 protein, CDR3 DNA. A D gene is named only where the DNA matches it firmly. Expanded clones are given a class, and other clones once, few, many or no size at all.

TRBJ2-7 | . | . | TRBV12-3/TRBV12-4 | CASSLRHLSYEQYF | TGTGCCAGCAGTTTAAGGCACTTGTCCTACGAGCAGTACTTC
TRBJ2-1 | . | . | TRBV12-3/TRBV12-4 | CASTSRSAYNEQFF | TGTGCCAGCACCTCGAGGAGCGCGTACAATGAGCAGTTCTTC
TRBJ2-5 | . | . | TRBV3-1 | CASSQDSSRYF | TGTGCCAGCAGCCAAGATTCGAGTCGGTACTTC
TRBJ1-2 | . | . | TRBV27 | CASSLFAGSGSNYGYTF | TGTGCCAGCAGTTTATTTGCAGGTTCCGGCTCTAACTATGGCTACACCTTC
TRBJ2-3 | TRBD2 | . | TRBV11-2 | CASSFHGLAGVDTQYF | TGTGCCAGCAGCTTTCACGGACTGGCGGGAGTGGATACGCAGTATTTT
TRBJ2-1 | . | . | TRBV10-3 | CAIRRGGENEQFF | TGTGCCATCAGGCGAGGGGGAGAGAATGAGCAGTTCTTC
TRBJ2-1 | TRBD2 | . | TRBV12-3/TRBV12-4 | CASSLYRGLAGGNEQFF | TGTGCCAGCAGTTTATATCGTGGACTAGCGGGAGGGAATGAGCAGTTCTTC
TRBJ2-7 | . | . | TRBV6-6 | CASRNLGGDRRDEQYF | TGTGCCAGCAGAAACTTGGGGGGAGACCGCCGGGACGAGCAGTACTTC
TRBJ2-3 | TRBD2 | . | TRBV24-1 | CATSDPGLAGVTDTQYF | TGTGCCACCAGTGATCCCGGACTAGCGGGAGTCACAGATACGCAGTATTTT
TRBJ1-2 | . | . | TRBV29-1 | CSVEVGEGYTF | TGCAGCGTTGAAGTGGGGGAGGGCTACACCTTC
TRBJ2-4 | . | . | TRBV15 | CATSSEPTGAKNIQYF | TGTGCCACCAGCAGCGAACCGACTGGGGCCAAAAACATTCAGTACTTC
TRBJ2-1 | TRBD2 | . | TRBV12-3/TRBV12-4 | CASSFVASGNSNEQFF | TGTGCCAGCAGTTTTGTCGCTAGCGGGAACTCCAATGAGCAGTTCTTC
TRBJ1-2 | . | . | TRBV6-5 | CASSYMAGMDSYGYTF | TGTGCCAGCAGTTACATGGCAGGGATGGATAGCTATGGCTACACCTTC
TRBJ2-1 | TRBD2 | . | TRBV20-1 | CSASQGLAGPNEQFF | TGCAGTGCTAGTCAAGGGCTAGCGGGACCCAATGAGCAGTTCTTC
TRBJ1-5 | . | few | TRBV6-2/TRBV6-3 | CASSYPMSNQPQHF | TGTGCCAGCAGTTACCCAATGAGCAATCAGCCCCAGCATTTT
TRBJ1-2 | . | . | TRBV20-1 | CSAGGRIDGYTF | TGCAGTGCCGGGGGGAGGATCGATGGCTACACCTTC
TRBJ2-7 | . | . | TRBV6-2/TRBV6-3 | CASKENLGEQYF | TGTGCCAGCAAGGAGAATCTGGGGGAGCAGTACTTC
TRBJ2-7 | TRBD1 | few | TRBV10-3 | CAISEFGTGDEQYF | TGTGCCATCAGTGAGTTCGGTACAGGGGACGAGCAGTACTTC
TRBJ2-3 | . | once | TRBV15 | CATSRDRSLGDTQYF | TGTGCCACCAGCAGAGATCGGTCTCTCGGGGATACGCAGTATTTT
TRBJ2-3 | . | . | TRBV5-1 | CASSLEVGYTDTQYF | TGCGCCAGCAGCTTGGAAGTAGGCTACACAGATACGCAGTATTTT
TRBJ2-7 | . | . | TRBV6-6 | CASSYTTRFLYEQYF | TGTGCCAGCAGTTACACGACTAGATTCCTCTACGAGCAGTACTTC
TRBJ1-6 | . | . | TRBV13 | CASSMGRTTSPLHF | TGTGCCAGCAGCATGGGACGGACAACTTCACCCCTCCACTTT
TRBJ1-1 | TRBD1 | . | TRBV6-5 | CASSYMTGGNTEAFF | TGTGCCAGCAGTTACATGACAGGGGGTAACACTGAAGCTTTCTTT
TRBJ2-1 | TRBD1 | . | TRBV27 | CASKLRDRVNNEQFF | TGTGCCAGCAAGCTCCGGGACAGGGTTAACAATGAGCAGTTCTTC